One T cell receptor beta chain is described in this entry. There are a few counts of this clonotype. Its antigen remains undetermined. Base qualities are not at hand, and no much larger clone is one base apart. Counted from cysteine to phenylalanine, this CDR3 has 13 amino acids. CDR3 DNA only is kept here, 39 bases in frame from base 1. V and J are trimmed by 12 bases and 5 bases, and the gene matches miss 6 bases of the junction. From the germline V gene, CDR1 is KGHDR and CDR2 is SFDVKD. The data originate from a study of Graves' ophthalmopathy and Graves' hyperthyroidism (dated by TCRdb to 2016 to 2018). For the study in its entirety: Peripheral blood was collected before any treatment was given, at the time of initial diagnosis. TCR beta repertoire signatures were used to distinguish Graves' ophthalmopathy from Graves' hyperthyroidism and to predict progression to ophthalmopathy. In total, approximately 140 blood samples were TCR-sequenced: some 43 ophthalmopathy, approximately 80 hyperthyroidism and roughly 17 hyperthyroidism-to-ophthalmopathy patients. To explore V-J signatures that separate ophthalmopathy from hyperthyroidism, a discovery set of about 100 patients was enrolled, consisting of about 45 with ophthalmopathy and approximately 57 with stable hyperthyroidism. An independent validation cohort was composed of fewer than 20 hyperthyroidism patients and over 15 patients who later progressed from hyperthyroidism to ophthalmopathy. In roughly 6 hyperthyroidism patients, T-cell repertoires of thyroid tissue and blood were compared. Once sampling was done, hyperthyroidism patients were given methimazole at a starting dose of 30 mg daily, while ophthalmopathy patients were given high-dose intravenous methylprednisolone. The roughly 91 discovery patients were randomly divided into training and test sets at a 7:3 ratio. What the authors observed across the whole study: In validation, the model predicted ophthalmopathy progression with roughly 68% sensitivity and roughly 78% specificity; about a dozen predicted patients were CT-confirmed with GO in a median of around 6.5 months. Sample size was not predetermined statistically, and investigators were not blinded to group allocation. Ophthalmopathy was separated from stable hyperthyroidism by the 13-signature model with 85% to 90% sensitivity and 81% to 83% specificity in cross-validation and with 80%/75% in the test set. Most expanded thyroid clonotypes with a frequency above 0.001 also appeared in blood, which suggests that blood repertoires may reflect the immune response in the thyroid.

For repertoire sequencing, the TCR beta CDR3 regions were amplified from RNA transcripts. HTBI primers and the Qiagen OneStep RT-PCR kit were used in a first-round RT-PCR, which was followed by a second-round multiplex PCR, size selection and purification. Sequencing of the libraries was carried out on an Illumina HiSeq2000 in paired-end mode with 100 bp reads. Per the authors' processing: SOAPnuke was used to process the reads, removing any read that contained adapters or uncalled bases, had a mean Phred below 15, or lacked an exact match to the constant primer or identifier. High-quality paired reads were merged with COPE v1.2.5. Each unique nucleotide sequence was defined as a clonotype, and clonotypes were aligned to IMGT TRB V, D and J references with MiTCR v1.1. The analysis was limited to V-J combinations with a frequency above 0.0001, which together covered 99.2% of the repertoires. For each V-J combination, a TCR clonal expansion and chaos score was defined as F50 clonal expansion divided by the chaos observed in the TCRdist matrix. Welch's t-statistics and random forest were used to reduce features to about 14 V-J combinations, which were fed into a naive Bayes classifier. The Morisita-Horn index was used to measure how similar the thyroid and blood repertoires were. TCRdb reanalyzed the raw reads on its own, using fastp at Q25 for trimming and MiXCR for clone calling, and kept in-frame beta chains. Under each unique CDR3 protein, matching rows form one entry showing the most common genes and DNA. These V and J calls derive from TCRdb rather than the authors' analysis. This sample holds about 220,000 distinct CDR3 sequences; around a fifth were observed only once. The top ten clonotypes cover 35% to 55% of the sample.

Ophthalmopathy patients were characterized by moderately to severely active disease, a Clinical Activity Score of at least 3, a NOSPECS grade of at least 4, and a disease duration under 3 months. Patients were excluded if they had other autoimmune diseases, uncontrolled infections, pregnancy or lactation. Diagnosis was based on clinical symptoms, serum thyroxine, TRAb, thyroid ultrasound and orbital computed tomography. Using Ficoll-Paque density gradient centrifugation, PBMCs were isolated from less than 13 ml of fresh peripheral blood. Total RNA was extracted using Trizol reagent, and RNA quality was checked on an Agilent 2100 Bioanalyzer.

Sequencing input: peripheral blood. The sequence is built from TRBV24-1 and TRBJ2-2; 9 of the junction bases match TRBD1. The TCR sequence derives from a woman aged 45-60 years with Graves' ophthalmopathy. Donor details come from another sample of the same person, matched by shared clones. The sequenced DNA is TGTGCCGCGGGACAGGGAGCGACCGGGGAGCTGTTTTTT. Translated, this is CAAGQGATGELFF.